This TCR beta chain came from a study of yellow fever vaccine responses in identical twins. TCRdb itself ran the RT-PCR reads through MiXCR, one entry per CDR3 protein. The table records approximately 9,600 distinct CDR3 sequences, roughly 85% of them present only once. Study-wide findings and caveats: On the reported evidence, twins' vaccine T cell responses seemed partly convergent and partly personalized.

Trimming at V came to 4 bases and at J to 1 base, leaving 6 bases not matched to a gene. The CDR3 consists of 15 residues. Germline CDR1 SGHNT, CDR2 YYREEE (reference sequence). About this clonotype: As yet, its antigen is unknown.

The V call is TRBV5-4, the J call TRBJ2-3, with 7 bases matching TRBD2. The source material was T cells from blood (PBMCs), unsorted or a sorted subset (not recorded which), sampled before or after yellow fever vaccination (not recorded which). This receptor was identified in a young woman who received the yellow fever vaccine. The CDR3 region is CASSPTGGGTDTQYF. CDR3 nucleotides: TGTGCCAGCAGCCCCACGGGGGGTGGCACAGATACGCAGTATTTT.